Included here is one T cell receptor (beta chain) sequence, with context. Its antigen is still unknown. This entry is derived from a study of beta chain features in type 1 diabetes. Study-wide results and caveats: Researchers cautioned that cDNA sequencing could over-represent cells with high TCR expression. Shorter TCRB CDR3s, moderately but significantly so, marked every one of the four CD4+ subsets in Type 1 diabetes patients. The naive, central memory and Treg TCRB repertoires looked more alike in patients than they did in healthy donors.

Expressed TCRB transcripts were sequenced after all isolated RNA was converted to cDNA. The assay was immunoSEQ multiplex PCR, and TCRdb's table has in-frame clones only and misses some. Here the sample spans 600,000 to 750,000 clones, under 15% being singletons. J gave up 10 bases and V 5 bases, and 11 bases lay outside the gene matches. The CDR3 consists of 14 residues. Germline loops: CDR1 LGHNT, CDR2 FRNRAP. V is TRBV12-5 and J is TRBJ2-1; the match to TRBD2 covers 7 bases. The sequenced sample was naive CD4+ T cells from blood. This receptor was taken from a man aged 25 to 40 with type 1 diabetes. The CDR3 sequence: CASGGDSGLSEQFF. The CDR3 DNA reads as TGTGCTAGTGGTGGAGACTCGGGACTATCCGAGCAGTTCTTC.